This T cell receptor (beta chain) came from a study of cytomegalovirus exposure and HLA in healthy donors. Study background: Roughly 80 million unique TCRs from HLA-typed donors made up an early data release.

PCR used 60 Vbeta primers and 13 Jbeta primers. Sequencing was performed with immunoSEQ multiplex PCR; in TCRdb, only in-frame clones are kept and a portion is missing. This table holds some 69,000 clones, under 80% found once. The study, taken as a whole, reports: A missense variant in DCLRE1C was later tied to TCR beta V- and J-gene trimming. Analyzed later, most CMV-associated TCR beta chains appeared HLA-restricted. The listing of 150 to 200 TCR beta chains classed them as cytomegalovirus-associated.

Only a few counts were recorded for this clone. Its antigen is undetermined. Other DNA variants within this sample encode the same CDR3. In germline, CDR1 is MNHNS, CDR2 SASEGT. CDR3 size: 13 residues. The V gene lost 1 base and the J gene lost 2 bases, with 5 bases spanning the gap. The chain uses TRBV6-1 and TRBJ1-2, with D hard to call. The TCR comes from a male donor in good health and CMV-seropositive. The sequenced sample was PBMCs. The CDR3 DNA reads TGTGCCAGCAGTGAAGGGCAGAACTATGGCTACACCTTC. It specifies CASSEGQNYGYTF.